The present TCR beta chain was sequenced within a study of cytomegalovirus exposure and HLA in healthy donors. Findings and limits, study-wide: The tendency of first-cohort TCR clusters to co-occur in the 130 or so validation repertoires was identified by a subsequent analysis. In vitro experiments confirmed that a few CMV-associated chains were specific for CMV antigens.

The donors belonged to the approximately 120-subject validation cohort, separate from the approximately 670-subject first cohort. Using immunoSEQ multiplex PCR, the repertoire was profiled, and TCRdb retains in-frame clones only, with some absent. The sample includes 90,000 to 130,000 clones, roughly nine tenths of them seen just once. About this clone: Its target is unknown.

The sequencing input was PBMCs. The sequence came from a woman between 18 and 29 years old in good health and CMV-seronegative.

This chain's CDR3 is CASSARQGVSYEQYF. As DNA, the CDR3 is TGTGCCAGCAGCGCAAGACAGGGGGTCTCCTACGAGCAGTACTTC. This chain joins TRBV9 and TRBJ2-7; 9 nucleotides match TRBD1. The CDR3 has 15 residues. The V segment lost 3 bases and the J segment 0 bases; nucleotides outside the gene matches: 4. The germline gives CDR1 SGDLS, CDR2 YYNGEE.